A single sample gave rise to the 2 T cell receptor beta chains below, sequenced in a study of blood T cell repertoires in COVID-19. The data were produced by immunoSEQ multiplex PCR, yet TCRdb's version contains in-frame clones alone and is incomplete. In the table there are about 96,000 clones, approximately 84% of which are singletons. Sequenced: peripheral blood. These receptor sequences come from a woman in her fifties or sixties with acute or convalescent COVID-19.

In its sample, this clone was seen a few times. V is TRBV11-2 and J is TRBJ2-7; D uncertain. Germline CDR1 is SGHAT and CDR2 is FQNNGV. The CDR3 has 13 residues. V lost 2 bases and J lost 1, with 6 bases in between. The DNA of the CDR3 is TGTGCCAGCAGCTTAACTCGTTCCTACGAGCAGTACTTC. Translation gives CASSLTRSYEQYF.

The chain joins TRBV3-1 (or the pseudogene TRBV3-2) to TRBJ2-3, with a tentative D call TRBD1 (6 bases). CDR3 length equals 16 residues. CDR1 is LGHDT, CDR2 YNNKEL, per germline (reference sequence). With 0 bases removed from V and 1 base from J, the gap between germline ends came to 11 bases. The CDR3 region is CASSQDWGRGTDTQYF. CDR3 bases: TGTGCCAGCAGCCAAGACTGGGGGCGGGGCACAGATACGCAGTATTTT.